A single sample is the source of the 16 T cell receptor beta chains below, sequenced in a study of blood T cell repertoires in COVID-19. TCRdb's table, derived via immunoSEQ multiplex PCR, lists solely in-frame clones and lacks some. The table includes roughly 190,000 clones, 75% to 90% detected once. The sample consisted of peripheral blood. These receptors originate from a man aged 25 to 40 with acute or convalescent COVID-19.

Comments on this clone: The junction does not match germline at one end; this may be a read error. This rearrangement joins TRBV7-2 to TRBJ2-5; the match to TRBD2 covers 12 bases. This CDR3 contains 14 residues. Germline V gives CDR1 SGHTA, CDR2 FQGNSA. The CDR3 region is CASSLAGGRETQYF. The CDR3 DNA is TGTGCCAGCAGCCTAGCGGGGGGGCGAGAGACCCAGTACTTC.

The gene calls are TRBV9 and TRBJ2-1; the D gene is possibly TRBD2 (6 bases). V was shortened by 0 bases and J by 7 bases, with 14 bases between the two germline ends. This CDR3 contains 15 residues. CDR1 is SGDLS and CDR2 is YYNGEE in the germline V gene. Here the CDR3 DNA reads TGTGCCAGCAGCGTAGGCTTAGCGGAAGTTAATGAGCAGTTCTTC. It encodes CASSVGLAEVNEQFF.

This chain joins TRBV5-8 and TRBJ1-5; 8 bases line up with TRBD1. Germline CDR1 reads SGHTS; CDR2 reads YDEGEE. V lost 0 bases to trimming and J lost 4 bases; unmatched junction nucleotides: 3. The CDR3 is 15 amino acids. The CDR3 is CASSLGQGRNQPQHF. The CDR3 nucleotides are TGTGCCAGCAGCTTGGGACAGGGGAGAAATCAGCCCCAGCATTTT.

This clone was detected only a few times. The chain carries TRBV29-1 and TRBJ2-1, with D possibly being TRBD1 (6 bases). The CDR3 is 12 residues long. Germline assignment: CDR1 SQVTM and CDR2 ANQGSEA. The germline V and J ends were trimmed by 4 bases and 7 bases, with 11 bases remaining between them. The CDR3 spells CSVAGQRNEQFF. CDR3 DNA sequence: TGCAGCGTTGCTGGACAGAGGAATGAGCAGTTCTTC.

The chain couples TRBV11-3 to TRBJ1-1, with D hard to call. CDR3 length: 13 amino acids. Germline loops: CDR1 SGHNT, CDR2 YENEEA. Trimming shortened V by 0 bases and J by 8 bases, and 10 bases separated the two germline ends. CDR3 amino acids: CASSLDGSAEAFF. CDR3 DNA sequence: TGTGCCAGCAGCTTAGATGGTTCCGCGGAAGCTTTCTTT.

The V call is TRBV6-5, the J call TRBJ1-4, with D maybe TRBD1 (6 bases). The CDR3 has 15 amino acids. Trimming left V 6 bases short and J 4 bases short, with 15 bases between. CDR1 and CDR2 from the germline V gene are MNHEY and SVGAGI. CDR3 nucleotide sequence: TGTGCCAGCAGCGCTATGACAGGAGGTAATGAAAAACTGTTTTTT. Its translation: CASSAMTGGNEKLFF.

The J gene is TRBJ1-1, the V gene TRBV18, with 8 bases identical to TRBD1. Losses at the gene ends were 1 base for V and 2 bases for J; bases not matched to a gene: 6. This CDR3 spans 16 amino acids. Germline V gives CDR1 KGHSH, CDR2 LQKENI. The CDR3: CASSPLGQGGNTEAFF. CDR3 nucleotide sequence: TGTGCCAGCTCACCACTCGGACAGGGAGGAAACACTGAAGCTTTCTTT.

This rearrangement joins TRBV30 to TRBJ2-3, with 11 bases lining up with TRBD1. CDR3 length: 15 residues. In germline, CDR1 is GTSNPN, CDR2 SVGIG (reference sequence). Trimming cost V 4 bases and J 3 bases; bases outside gene matches: 6. CDR3 in DNA: TGTGCCTGGATGGACAGGGGGCGCCAGACAGATACGCAGTATTTT. Protein product: CAWMDRGRQTDTQYF. Using reference TRBV30 and TRBJ2-3 for the parts outside the CDR3, the full variable domain is SQTIHQWPATLVQPVGSPLSLECTVEGTSNPNLYWYRQAAGRGLQLLFYSVGIGQISSEVPQNLSASRPQDRQFILSSKKLLLSDSGFYLCAWMDRGRQTDTQYFGPGTRLTVL.

CDR3 loop: CASSPGVDNQPQHF. The CDR3 DNA reads as TGTGCCAGCAGTCCCGGGGTGGATAATCAGCCCCAGCATTTT. V usage is TRBV6-5 and J usage is TRBJ1-5; no clear D gene. The ends were cut back, 5 bases at V and 4 bases at J, with 12 bases in the middle. Germline-derived CDR1 and CDR2 are MNHEY and SVGAGI. The CDR3 is 14 amino acids.

The chain joins TRBV19 to TRBJ1-3; D is undetermined. Per the germline V gene, CDR1 is LNHDA and CDR2 is SQIVND (reference sequence). The CDR3 is 13 amino acids. V was pared by 6 bases and J by 1 base, with 7 bases between. The CDR3 DNA follows: TGTGCCAGTAGCGGGGTATCTGGAAACACCATATATTTT. Amino acid sequence: CASSGVSGNTIYF.

The rearrangement uses TRBV9 and TRBJ2-7, with 8 bases matching TRBD2. Germline assignment: CDR1 SGDLS and CDR2 YYNGEE. V trimming: 0 bases; J trimming: 5 bases; junction bases outside the gene matches: 4. CDR3 length equals 14 residues. CDR3 loop: CASSVGRGANEQYF. DNA for the CDR3: TGTGCCAGCAGCGTAGGGCGGGGGGCCAACGAGCAGTACTTC.

Remarks on this clone: No conserved phenylalanine or tryptophan ends this CDR3, so it is likely a read error. No DNA is shown, since the ends of the CDR3 on it are uncertain; the CDR3 is the one TCRdb lists. The rearrangement links TRBV2 to TRBJ1-2; the listed D gene, TRBD1, was not tested against the DNA. Germline CDR1 is SNHLY and CDR2 is FYNNEI. The CDR3 length equals 13 residues, ends included. CDR3 protein: CASSANRDSTASI.

DNA for the CDR3: TGTGCCAGCAGCCCGGCAGGGAGGAAGACCCAGTACTTC. Translated, it gives CASSPAGRKTQYF. The chain carries TRBV7-3 and TRBJ2-5; D is perhaps TRBD2 (6 bases). Trimming pared 5 bases from V and 6 bases from J, leaving 13 bases between. CDR1 is SGHTA, CDR2 FQGTGA, per germline. CDR3 length: 13 amino acids.

This sequence joins TRBV7-9 and TRBJ2-1; D might be TRBD2 (5 bases). Per germline, CDR1 SEHNR and CDR2 FQNEAQ (reference sequence). The CDR3 is 16 amino acids. Between the trimmed V and J ends, which lost 5 bases and 0 bases, there was a span of 14 bases. The CDR3 DNA is TGTGCCAGCAGCCTACTCCCGGGGAGCTCCTACAATGAGCAGTTCTTC. Protein sequence: CASSLLPGSSYNEQFF.

This chain links TRBV30 with TRBJ1-6; 9 bases are a match to TRBD1. Germline V gene data show CDR1 as GTSNPN and CDR2 as SVGIG (reference sequence). The J segment lost 7 bases and the V segment lost 2 bases, leaving 6 bases of the junction unmatched. The CDR3 sequence is 15 residues long. The CDR3 here is CAWSQDRGGNSPLHF. The CDR3 DNA sequence: TGTGCCTGGAGTCAGGACAGGGGAGGGAATTCACCCCTCCACTTT.

The gene calls are TRBV29-1 and TRBJ1-2; D unclear. The germline V gene encodes CDR1 SQVTM and CDR2 ANQGSEA. The CDR3 runs 15 residues. V lost 6 bases to trimming and J lost 0 bases, with 17 bases between them. In DNA form, the CDR3 reads TGCAGCGTGCTACGGACTCCTAAAGCTAACTATGGCTACACCTTC. As protein: CSVLRTPKANYGYTF. The full variable domain, completed using reference TRBV29-1 and TRBJ1-2, is SAVISQKPSRDICQRGTSLTIQCQVDSQVTMMFWYRQQPGQSLTLIATANQGSEATYESGFVIDKFPISRPNLTFSTLTVSNMSPEDSSIYLCSVLRTPKANYGYTFGSGTRLTVV.